This T cell receptor beta chain was recovered during a study of early T cells in non-severe SARS-CoV-2 infection. The CDR3 is 16 residues long. The germline V gene encodes CDR1 KGHDR and CDR2 SFDVKD. V was cut by 1 base and J by 0 bases, with 8 bases left in between. TCRdb re-analysed the 5' RACE reads in MiXCR, keeping a single row per CDR3 protein. The data show tens of thousands of distinct CDR3 sequences, about 9.4% seen once. This clonotype came up many times. What was sequenced was whole blood. The V call is TRBV24-1, the J call TRBJ2-2; possible D gene TRBD2, 5 bases. The origin of this receptor is an adult who was a healthcare worker with PCR-confirmed SARS-CoV-2 infection or an uninfected control (not recorded which). The CDR3 bases are TGTGCCACCAGTGATTTAGAGGGTTCGAACACCGGGGAGCTGTTTTTT. It is translated as CATSDLEGSNTGELFF.